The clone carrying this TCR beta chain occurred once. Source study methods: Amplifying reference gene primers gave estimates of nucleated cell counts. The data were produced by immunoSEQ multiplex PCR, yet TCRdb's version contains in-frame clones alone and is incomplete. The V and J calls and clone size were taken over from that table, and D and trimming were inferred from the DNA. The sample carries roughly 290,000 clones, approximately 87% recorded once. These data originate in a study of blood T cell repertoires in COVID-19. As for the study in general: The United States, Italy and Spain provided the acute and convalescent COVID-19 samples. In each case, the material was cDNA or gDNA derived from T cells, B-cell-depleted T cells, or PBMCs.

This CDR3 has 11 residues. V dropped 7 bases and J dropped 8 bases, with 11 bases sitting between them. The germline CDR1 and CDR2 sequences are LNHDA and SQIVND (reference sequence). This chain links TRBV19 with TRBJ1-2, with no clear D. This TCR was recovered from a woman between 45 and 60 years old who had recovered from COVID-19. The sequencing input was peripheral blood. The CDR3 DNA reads TGTGCCAGTACTACCTCGTGGGGCTACACCTTC. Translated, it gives CASTTSWGYTF.